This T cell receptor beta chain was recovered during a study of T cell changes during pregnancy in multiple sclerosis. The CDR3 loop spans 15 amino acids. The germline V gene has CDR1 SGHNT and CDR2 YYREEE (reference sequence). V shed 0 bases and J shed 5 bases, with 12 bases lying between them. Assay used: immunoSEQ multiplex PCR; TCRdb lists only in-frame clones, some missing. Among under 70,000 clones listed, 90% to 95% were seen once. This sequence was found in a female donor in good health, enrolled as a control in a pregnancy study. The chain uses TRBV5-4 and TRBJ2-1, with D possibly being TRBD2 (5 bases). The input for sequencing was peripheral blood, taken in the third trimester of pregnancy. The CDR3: CASSLDSGSNNEQFF. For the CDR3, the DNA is TGTGCCAGCAGCTTGGATTCGGGGAGCAACAATGAGCAGTTCTTC.